Listed below are T cell receptor beta chains from one sample, sequenced in a study of CD8+ T cells in alopecia areata. The data were produced by immunoSEQ multiplex PCR, yet TCRdb's version contains in-frame clones alone and is incomplete. There are some 190,000 clones in the sample; more than 55% occur only once, and 0.95% to 1.5% lies in the top ten. Sequencing used CD4+ T cells sorted from blood, obtained between weeks 43 and 45, from a patient treated with tofacitinib. The receptors derive from a human donor with alopecia areata. Each CDR3 is given with its conserved first and last residue. Fields, in order: J gene, V gene, CDR3 protein.

>TRBJ2-1|TRBV14
CASSQWTGGYNEQFF
>TRBJ2-3|TRBV19
CASAGDTQYF
>TRBJ1-2|TRBV29-1
CSVEKEYGYTF
>TRBJ1-5|TRBV10-3
CAISELANSNQPQHF
>TRBJ1-1|TRBV12-5
CASGLVQGQGWTEAFF
>TRBJ2-7|TRBV18
CASSPTGLRYEQYF
>TRBJ2-2|TRBV29-1
CSVEDPVRELFF
>TRBJ2-5|TRBV5-1
CASSLALRPLETQYF
>TRBJ1-5|TRBV19
CASSLNRVQPQHF
>TRBJ2-4|TRBV29-1
CSVVGLAKNIQYF
>TRBJ2-6|TRBV19
CASSPYTTSGANVLTF
>TRBJ1-5|TRBV15
CATSAPGSQPQHF
>TRBJ1-6|TRBV7-2
CASSLARQTSPLHF
>TRBJ1-2|TRBV25-1
CASSEQDIYGYTF
>TRBJ2-1|TRBV5-1
CASSSGQGVGEQFF
>TRBJ2-7|TRBV2
CASRSIVPYEQYF
>TRBJ2-7|TRBV7-9
CASSSSGTRPWSF
>TRBJ2-7|TRBV7-8
CASSSHQGRDEQYF
>TRBJ2-2|TRBV5-1
CASSSNSNTGELFF
>TRBJ2-1|TRBV7-9
CASSSGLLVYNEQFF
>TRBJ2-2|TRBV9
CASSATSANTGELFF
>TRBJ2-7|TRBV19
CASSIGHRISYEQYF
>TRBJ1-2|TRBV2
CASSLQGAYGYTF
>TRBJ2-1|TRBV28
CASSFSTGLFYAQFF
>TRBJ1-1|TRBV30
CAWSVGSRAFF
>TRBJ2-1|TRBV28
CASSFRRLPAGEQFF
>TRBJ2-3|TRBV29-1
CSVDRGYTDTQYF
>TRBJ2-3|TRBV29-1
CSVGSTDTQYF
>TRBJ1-2|TRBV23-1
CASSQRTLPVRYGYTF
>TRBJ1-4|TRBV30
CAWTPLGANEKLFF